The 10 T cell receptor beta chains below were found in one sample sequenced in a study of T cells expressing NK-cell markers. TCRdb reprocessed the 5' RACE reads and keeps a single row for each CDR3 protein, giving no DNA. Here the sample table reports more than 250,000 distinct CDR3 sequences. What was sequenced was blood T cells: a sorted CD56 or NKG2C T cell subset, CD4+ or CD8+ T cells, or bulk PBMC T cells (not recorded which). The receptors here all came from a man younger than 35 in good health.

The V call is TRBV5-6, the J call TRBJ2-1; TCRdb proposes TRBD1, but this gene call is untestable without DNA. In germline, CDR1 is SGHDT, CDR2 YYEEEE. The CDR3 is made up of 15 amino acids. Here the CDR3 reads CASSSKDRAYNEQFF.

This chain connects TRBV20-1 to TRBJ1-5. CDR3 length: 12 residues. Per germline, CDR1 DFQATT and CDR2 SNEGSKA (reference sequence). This CDR3 is CSASRDDQPQHF.

This rearrangement joins TRBV12-5 to TRBJ1-1. CDR1 and CDR2 (germline): LGHNT, FRNRAP. The CDR3 spans 15 residues. CDR3 in amino acids: CASGLVLSVNTEAFF. The whole variable domain, filled in from reference TRBV12-5 and TRBJ1-1, reads DARVTQTPRHKVTEMGQEVTMRCQPILGHNTVFWYRQTMMQGLELLAYFRNRAPLDDSGMPKDRFSAEMPDATLATLKIQPSEPRDSAVYFCASGLVLSVNTEAFFGQGTRLTVV.

The genes are TRBV7-2 and TRBJ2-7; TCRdb selects TRBD2, and the lack of DNA leaves this call unchecked. The V gene's germline CDR1 is SGHTA and CDR2 FQGNSA. The CDR3 runs to 16 residues. CDR3 region: CASSLAPLAIQYEQYF.

This chain connects TRBV20-1 to TRBJ2-7; the D call from TCRdb, TRBD2, cannot be confirmed without DNA. Germline CDR1 reads DFQATT; CDR2 reads SNEGSKA (reference sequence). The CDR3 is 13 amino acids. Here the CDR3 reads CSARGLAGYEQYF.

The rearrangement joins TRBV20-1 to TRBJ2-3. Per germline, CDR1 DFQATT and CDR2 SNEGSKA (reference sequence). This CDR3 is 15 amino acids long. Here the CDR3 reads CSATKAASSTDTQYF.

The CDR3 loop is CSGLLAPSSYNEQFF. This rearrangement joins TRBV29-1 to TRBJ2-1; checking the TCRdb D call of TRBD2 is not possible without DNA. Germline lookup yields CDR1 SQVTM and CDR2 ANQGSEA. The CDR3 runs to 15 residues.

The genes are TRBV5-1 and TRBJ2-1; the D call of TRBD2 rests on TCRdb alone, since no DNA is present to check it. CDR1 and CDR2 (germline): SGHRS, YFSETQ. CDR3 length equals 15 residues. CDR3 region: CASSLGLTSGDEQFF.

The rearrangement uses TRBV6-5 and TRBJ2-7. CDR3 length equals 16 residues. Germline assignment: CDR1 MNHEY and CDR2 SVGAGI. The CDR3 loop is CASSYSELAAPYEQYF.

This rearrangement joins TRBV13 to TRBJ2-7. CDR3 length: 18 residues. CDR1 and CDR2 (germline): PRHDT, FYEKMQ (reference sequence). The chain's CDR3 is CASSLSLVSWTGPYEQYF.